The 2 T cell receptor beta chains presented below share a single source sample, sequenced in a study of OX40 agonist ivuxolimab in advanced cancers. Clones were sequenced by immunoSEQ multiplex PCR, and TCRdb holds only the in-frame ones, with some missing. The repertoire holds 60,000 to 65,000 clones, under 90% seen once, with around 2.1% in the top ten. The sample here was CD4+ or CD8+ T cells sorted from blood, taken in a trial of the OX40 agonist ivuxolimab. The receptors originated from an adult with an advanced solid tumor such as melanoma, head and neck, liver or kidney cancer.

J is TRBJ2-3 and V is TRBV6-4, with 11 bases matching TRBD2. The CDR3 runs 15 residues. Trimming at V came to 2 bases and at J to 8 bases, leaving 6 bases not matched to a gene. Germline V gene data show CDR1 as MRHNA and CDR2 as SNTAGT. The CDR3 DNA follows: TGTGCCAGCAGTGACATAGCGGGAGGGCGTGGTACGCAGTATTTT. Amino acid sequence: CASSDIAGGRGTQYF.

This clone was seen only a few times. The chain joins TRBV11-2 to TRBJ2-1; possible D gene TRBD1, 5 bases. Germline CDR1 reads SGHAT; CDR2 reads FQNNGV. The CDR3 loop spans 13 amino acids. Trimming took 5 bases from V and 10 from J, leaving 15 bases between them. CDR3 DNA: TGTGCCAGCAGCGTAATGACAGCAGGCGAGCAGTTCTTC. Protein product: CASSVMTAGEQFF.